This TCR beta chain stems from a study of cytomegalovirus exposure and HLA in healthy donors. Study in general: Earlier findings included roughly 120 million unique TCR beta sequences obtained from about 180 million T cells.

Primers: 60 Vbeta forward and 13 Jbeta reverse. Measured with immunoSEQ multiplex PCR; TCRdb has only the in-frame clones, and not every one. The sample lists 190,000 or so clones; 82% were seen once. Broader study findings: Apparent HLA restriction characterized most CMV-associated TCR beta chains in a later analysis.

This clone turned up a few times. Its antigen is currently unknown. The CDR3 runs to 15 residues. V was cut by 0 bases and J by 2 bases, with 8 bases left in between. The germline CDR1 and CDR2 sequences are WNHNN and SYGVQD (reference sequence). The TCR was taken from a woman between 50 and 59 years old in good health and CMV-seropositive. V gene TRBV10-1 combines with J gene TRBJ1-5; tentatively, D is TRBD1 (6 bases). The source material was PBMCs. CDR3 nucleotides: TGCGCCAGCAGTGAGTCCAGGGGCGGCAATCAGCCCCAGCATTTT. Its protein product is CASSESRGGNQPQHF.